These 22 T cell receptor beta chains were all obtained from the same sample, sequenced in a study of blood T cell repertoires in COVID-19. Sequencing was performed with immunoSEQ multiplex PCR; in TCRdb, only in-frame clones are kept and a portion is missing. The repertoire holds around 170,000 clones, with roughly 86% as singletons. The material sequenced was PBMCs or T cells enriched from blood (not recorded which). Receptors originate from a woman aged 30 to 39 who had recovered from COVID-19.

V usage is TRBV19 and J usage is TRBJ2-7; 8 bases fit TRBD1. V was clipped by 5 bases and J by 4 bases; unmatched bases: 16. CDR3 size: 17 residues. From germline, CDR1 is LNHDA and CDR2 SQIVND (reference sequence). CDR3 in DNA: TGTGCCAGTAGTGTAGCTCGAGTTGGACAGGGTCCTTACGAGCAGTACTTC. It yields the protein CASSVARVGQGPYEQYF.

The V gene is TRBV7-8, the J gene TRBJ2-1, with a weak D call TRBD2 (6 bases). V lost 3 bases to trimming and J lost 0 bases, with 15 bases between them. The germline V gene has CDR1 SGHVS and CDR2 FQNEAQ. This CDR3 has 17 amino acids. CDR3 in DNA: TGTGCCAGCAGCTTTACTCCGGGACTCAGCTCCTACAATGAGCAGTTCTTC. As protein: CASSFTPGLSSYNEQFF.

The genes are TRBV27 and TRBJ2-2, with no clear D. In germline, CDR1 is MNHEY, CDR2 SMNVEV (reference sequence). The CDR3 contains 12 residues. The germline V and J ends were trimmed by 7 bases and 1 base, with 4 bases remaining between them. CDR3 sequence (DNA): TGTGCCAGCATCAAGAACACCGGGGAGCTGTTTTTT. It translates to CASIKNTGELFF.

The chain uses TRBV10-3 and TRBJ2-1; tentatively, D is TRBD1 (7 bases). Germline values: CDR1 ENHRY, CDR2 SYGVKD. The V end was cut by 6 bases, the J end by 5 bases, with 17 bases between. The CDR3 is made up of 15 amino acids. The DNA for the CDR3 is TGTGCCATCAGGACAGGGTTGGAGGGGAACAATGAGCAGTTCTTC. Its translation: CAIRTGLEGNNEQFF.

The chain is built from TRBV7-9 and TRBJ2-5; TRBD1 aligns across 8 bases. Germline loops: CDR1 SEHNR, CDR2 FQNEAQ (reference sequence). The CDR3 is made up of 14 amino acids. Trimming at V came to 6 bases and at J to 4 bases, leaving 7 bases not matched to a gene. CDR3 coding DNA: TGTGCCAGCAGGTACGAGGGGACAGGAGAGACCCAGTACTTC. The encoded protein is CASRYEGTGETQYF.

The rearrangement links TRBV6-5 to TRBJ2-6, with D perhaps TRBD1 (6 bases). The CDR3 has 15 amino acids. The germline gives CDR1 MNHEY, CDR2 SVGAGI. The V and J ends lost 8 bases and 2 bases respectively, with 13 bases between them. CDR3 in amino acids: CASVKQGPGANVLTF. DNA of the CDR3: TGTGCCAGCGTTAAACAGGGCCCTGGGGCCAACGTCCTGACTTTC.

The CDR3 sequence: CSAATGNYEQYF. The CDR3 DNA sequence: TGCAGCGCCGCGACAGGGAACTACGAGCAGTACTTC. The genes are TRBV29-1 and TRBJ2-7, with 7 bases fitting TRBD1. With V trimmed by 7 bases and J by 3 bases, 6 bases remained unmatched. CDR3 size: 12 residues. The V gene's germline CDR1 is SQVTM and CDR2 ANQGSEA.

V usage is TRBV5-1 and J usage is TRBJ2-3; 9 positions agree with TRBD2. CDR1 is SGHRS and CDR2 is YFSETQ in the germline V gene. Losses at the gene ends were 1 base for V and 5 bases for J; bases not matched to a gene: 8. The CDR3 sequence is 16 residues long. This chain's CDR3 is CASSLRLAGSEDTQYF. CDR3 in DNA: TGCGCCAGCAGCTTGCGCCTAGCGGGAAGTGAAGATACGCAGTATTTT.

The gene calls are TRBV6-5 and TRBJ2-1, with TRBD2 matching over 8 bases. V lost 11 bases, J lost 4 bases, and 13 bases stayed unmatched. Germline V lookup: CDR1 MNHEY, CDR2 SVGAGI. This CDR3 spans 15 amino acids. CDR3 residues: CAGTGTRKTYNEQFF. The CDR3 bases are TGTGCCGGGACCGGGACTAGGAAGACGTACAATGAGCAGTTCTTC.

This chain joins TRBV27 and TRBJ2-7, with D possibly matching TRBD1 (6 bases). CDR1 MNHEY and CDR2 SMNVEV come from the germline V gene (reference sequence). The CDR3 runs to 15 residues. V lost 3 bases, J lost 2 bases, and 14 bases lay in between. The CDR3, as DNA: TGTGCCAGCAGTTTCGACAGGAGGAACACCTACGAGCAGTACTTC. This gives the protein CASSFDRRNTYEQYF.

This sequence joins TRBV2 and TRBJ2-4, with D uncertain. The V and J ends lost 4 bases and 0 bases respectively, with 10 bases between them. The CDR3 is 15 residues long. The germline gives CDR1 SNHLY, CDR2 FYNNEI. In DNA, the CDR3 is TGTGCCAGCAGTGTAGAGCAGGTAGCCAAAAACATTCAGTACTTC. This encodes CASSVEQVAKNIQYF. Complete variable domain (other parts from reference TRBV2 and TRBJ2-4): EPEVTQTPSHQVTQMGQEVILRCVPISNHLYFYWYRQILGQKVEFLVSFYNNEISEKSEIFDDQFSVERPDGSNFTLKIRSTKLEDSAMYFCASSVEQVAKNIQYFGAGTRLSVL.

This clone was seen once. The sample has other DNA sequences that encode this CDR3 too. The CDR3 sequence is CASSLVGTGGYEQYF. The CDR3 nucleotides are TGTGCCAGCAGCCTCGTCGGGACAGGGGGCTACGAGCAGTACTTC. V usage is TRBV7-2 and J usage is TRBJ2-7; TRBD1 agrees at 11 bases. Germline CDR1 is SGHTA and CDR2 is FQGNSA. J gave up 3 bases and V 5 bases, and 6 bases lay outside the gene matches. CDR3 length equals 15 residues.

The chain uses TRBV28 and TRBJ1-4; 10 nucleotides line up with TRBD1. Per the germline V gene, CDR1 is MDHEN and CDR2 is SYDVKM. This CDR3 is 14 amino acids long. Unmatched junction bases numbered 5, after V lost 6 bases and J lost 7 bases. This CDR3 reads CASSSGTGVEKLFF. In DNA form, the CDR3 reads TGTGCCAGCAGCTCCGGGACAGGGGTTGAAAAACTGTTTTTT.

This clone was detected only a few times. V usage is TRBV24-1 and J usage is TRBJ2-7; 9 bases line up with TRBD2. Per the germline V gene, CDR1 is KGHDR and CDR2 is SFDVKD. This CDR3 comprises 14 residues. The ends lost 7 bases at V and 5 bases at J; junction bases unmatched: 8. CDR3 protein: CATRGTSKADEQYF. In DNA form, the CDR3 reads TGTGCCACCAGAGGGACTAGCAAGGCAGACGAGCAGTACTTC.

This clone was recorded a few times. V is TRBV4-2 and J is TRBJ1-3; D not resolved. Trimming removed 0 bases from V and 0 bases from J, with 12 bases in between. Germline-derived CDR1 and CDR2 are LGHNA and YNFKEQ. The CDR3 totals 17 residues. The CDR3 spells CASSQDPYSSSGNTIYF. In DNA, the CDR3 is TGTGCCAGCAGCCAAGATCCTTATTCCTCCTCTGGAAACACCATATATTTT.

The chain employs TRBV28 and TRBJ2-1; maybe TRBD1 (5 bases). Germline CDR1 MDHEN, CDR2 SYDVKM. Trimming took off 5 bases at V and 4 bases at J, with 24 bases between the two ends. The CDR3 runs 18 residues. CDR3 residues: CASSPLPGSPMAYNEQFF. CDR3 in DNA: TGTGCCAGCAGTCCCCTGCCAGGGTCACCAATGGCTTACAATGAGCAGTTCTTC.

The CDR3: CASTAGNYGYTF. The CDR3 bases are TGTGCCAGCACTGCCGGTAACTATGGCTACACCTTC. This chain links TRBV6-5 with TRBJ1-2; no clear D. Trimming removed 7 bases from V and 1 base from J, with 7 bases in between. CDR1 and CDR2 (germline): MNHEY, SVGAGI. This CDR3 has 12 amino acids.

The rearrangement uses TRBV7-3 and TRBJ2-5; the match to TRBD1 covers 7 bases. This CDR3 contains 15 residues. Looked up from germline, CDR1 is SGHTA and CDR2 is FQGTGA. J was trimmed by 0 bases and V by 4 bases; bases with no gene match: 5. The CDR3 loop is CASSSTGLYQETQYF. CDR3 coding DNA: TGTGCCAGCAGCTCGACAGGGCTGTACCAAGAGACCCAGTACTTC.

The J gene is TRBJ1-1, the V gene TRBV12-3 or TRBV12-4; possibly TRBD1 for D (5 bases). The CDR3 is 13 residues long. V was clipped by 5 bases and J by 5 bases, with 12 bases between them. The CDR3 bases are TGTGCCAGCAGTCAACCCCGACAGACTGAAGCTTTCTTT. Translation gives CASSQPRQTEAFF.

The J gene is TRBJ2-7, the V gene TRBV28; unclear D gene. Deletions cut 6 bases from V and 1 base from J, with 13 bases between. The CDR3 is 14 residues long. Germline loops: CDR1 MDHEN, CDR2 SYDVKM. CDR3 residues: CASRLGVNSYEQYF. In DNA form, the CDR3 reads TGTGCCAGCAGATTAGGAGTGAATTCCTACGAGCAGTACTTC.

The genes are TRBV7-3 and TRBJ2-7; the match to TRBD2 covers 7 bases. Trimming removed 6 bases from V and 2 bases from J; junction bases left unmatched: 10. CDR3 length equals 15 residues. Germline V CDR1 and CDR2: SGHTA, FQGTGA. The CDR3 DNA is TGTGCCAGCAGGTGTAAGGTTCTAGCGGCCTACGAGCAGTACTTC. It codes for CASRCKVLAAYEQYF.

The chain carries TRBV7-2 and TRBJ2-3; no definite D call. The V and J ends lost 4 bases and 6 bases respectively, with 11 bases between them. This CDR3 comprises 13 residues. Germline V lookup: CDR1 SGHTA, CDR2 FQGNSA. The CDR3 protein is CASSSVMADTQYF. CDR3 DNA sequence: TGTGCCAGCAGCTCCGTGATGGCCGATACGCAGTATTTT.